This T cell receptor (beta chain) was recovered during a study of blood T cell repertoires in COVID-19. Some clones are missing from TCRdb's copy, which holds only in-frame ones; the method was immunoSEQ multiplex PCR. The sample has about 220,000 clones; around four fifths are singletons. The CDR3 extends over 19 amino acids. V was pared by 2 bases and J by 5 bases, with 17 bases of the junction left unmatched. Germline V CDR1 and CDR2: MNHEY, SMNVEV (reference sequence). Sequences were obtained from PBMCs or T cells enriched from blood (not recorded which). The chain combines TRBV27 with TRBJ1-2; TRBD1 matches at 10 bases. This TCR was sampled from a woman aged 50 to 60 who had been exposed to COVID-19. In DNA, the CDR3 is TGTGCCAGCAGTTTAAGTCCGGGACAGGGGATCCCAGTCGGATATGGCTACACCTTC. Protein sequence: CASSLSPGQGIPVGYGYTF.